Presented here are 13 T cell receptor beta chains from one specimen sequenced in a study of blood T cell repertoires in COVID-19. Clones were read by immunoSEQ multiplex PCR, and TCRdb kept only the in-frame ones, dropping some. The sample shows roughly 290,000 clones, approximately 83% of them seen only once. The sequenced material came from PBMCs or T cells enriched from blood (not recorded which). The receptors were sampled from a woman aged 25 to 39 who had recovered from COVID-19.

V is TRBV3-1 (or the pseudogene TRBV3-2) and J is TRBJ2-5, with a possible D match to TRBD2 (5 bases). CDR1 and CDR2 from the germline V gene are LGHDT and YNNKEL (reference sequence). Trimming took off 4 bases at V and 5 bases at J, with 11 bases between the two ends. This CDR3 spans 13 amino acids. CDR3 DNA sequence: TGTGCCAGCAGCCGCCCGGGCGGGGAGACCCAGTACTTC. This encodes CASSRPGGETQYF.

The gene calls are TRBV29-1 and TRBJ2-1; 8 bases fit TRBD1. The trim removed 7 bases at V and 7 bases at J, leaving 9 bases unmatched. The CDR3 has 13 residues. The germline gives CDR1 SQVTM, CDR2 ANQGSEA. CDR3 coding DNA: TGCAGCGATCAGACAGGGGATTGGAATGAGCAGTTCTTC. This gives the protein CSDQTGDWNEQFF.

The V gene is TRBV5-4, the J gene TRBJ2-1, with 7 bases matching TRBD2. The J segment lost 2 bases and the V segment lost 5 bases, leaving 7 bases of the junction unmatched. Germline CDR1 is SGHNT and CDR2 is YYREEE (reference sequence). The length of the CDR3 is 15 residues. This chain's CDR3 is CASSFGTTTYNEQFF. CDR3 in DNA: TGTGCCAGCAGTTTCGGGACTACCACCTACAATGAGCAGTTCTTC.

V and J are TRBV6-1 and TRBJ1-2; possibly TRBD1 for D (5 bases). The CDR3 has 15 residues. Trimming removed 1 base from V and 6 bases from J, with 15 bases in between. Germline values: CDR1 MNHNS, CDR2 SASEGT. CDR3: CASSEDSGGVDGYTF. CDR3 nucleotide sequence: TGTGCCAGCAGTGAAGACTCCGGGGGAGTGGATGGCTACACCTTC.

The genes are TRBV6-6 and TRBJ1-1; D call uncertain. CDR3 size: 13 residues. V was clipped by 5 bases and J by 2 bases, with 9 bases between them. The germline gives CDR1 MNHNY, CDR2 SVGAGI (reference sequence). The CDR3 bases are TGTGCCAGCAGTCCCCAGTATAACACTGAAGCTTTCTTT. Amino acid sequence: CASSPQYNTEAFF.

The V call is TRBV5-4, the J call TRBJ1-3; D might be TRBD1 (5 bases). V lost 1 base and J 8 bases, leaving 13 bases between the germline ends. Germline V gene data show CDR1 as SGHNT and CDR2 as YYREEE (reference sequence). The CDR3 sequence is 14 residues long. Here the CDR3 DNA reads TGTGCCAGCAGCTTGCCGAACGGAGGGGACACCATATATTTT. The encoded protein is CASSLPNGGDTIYF.

The chain employs TRBV28 and TRBJ2-5, with 9 bases fitting TRBD1. Germline V gene lookup returns CDR1 MDHEN and CDR2 SYDVKM. The junction had 9 bases not matched to a gene; V was cut back by 5 bases and J by 5 bases. The CDR3 covers 15 residues. CDR3 loop: CASSLPTGGAETQYF. CDR3 sequence (DNA): TGTGCCAGCAGTCTTCCAACAGGGGGCGCGGAGACCCAGTACTTC.

The chain joins TRBV10-3 to TRBJ1-1; tentatively, D is TRBD1 (5 bases). Germline values: CDR1 ENHRY, CDR2 SYGVKD. Trimming removed 2 bases at V and 5 bases at J, with 15 bases between. The CDR3 is 15 residues long. As DNA, the CDR3 is TGTGCCATCAGTGAGGGGGGGGTCCCGTATACTGAAGCTTTCTTT. This sequence encodes CAISEGGVPYTEAFF.

V usage is TRBV11-2 and J usage is TRBJ2-2; 8 bases agree with TRBD2. V dropped 4 bases and J dropped 5; count of bases not matched to a gene: 15. Germline V gene data show CDR1 as SGHAT and CDR2 as FQNNGV. The CDR3 contains 18 residues. The CDR3 bases are TGTGCCAGCAGCTCGTACGTTCGGACTAGCAGCCGGACCGGGGAGCTGTTTTTT. Protein product: CASSSYVRTSSRTGELFF.

Here the CDR3 reads CASSLAAGYEQYF. CDR3 nucleotide sequence: TGTGCCAGCAGCTTGGCAGCAGGTTACGAGCAGTACTTC. V gene TRBV5-4 combines with J gene TRBJ2-7; D remains ambiguous. Germline V gives CDR1 SGHNT, CDR2 YYREEE (reference sequence). The length of the CDR3 is 13 residues. V lost 0 bases to trimming and J lost 4 bases, with 8 bases between them.

The chain combines TRBV3-1 (or the pseudogene TRBV3-2) with TRBJ2-1; the match to TRBD2 covers 10 bases. Germline trimming cut 1 base from V and 6 bases from J; bases unmatched to any gene: 3. CDR3 length: 15 residues. The V gene's germline CDR1 is LGHDT and CDR2 YNNKEL (reference sequence). The CDR3 sequence: CASSQGLAGGNEQFF. In DNA, the CDR3 is TGTGCCAGCAGCCAAGGTTTAGCGGGAGGCAATGAGCAGTTCTTC.

The rearrangement uses TRBV2 and TRBJ2-2; 9 nucleotides line up with TRBD2. V trimming: 7 bases; J trimming: 6 bases; junction bases outside the gene matches: 12. Germline V lookup: CDR1 SNHLY, CDR2 FYNNEI. The CDR3 is 16 amino acids. As DNA, the CDR3 is TGTGCCAGCAAAGAGGATTTAGCGGGGGCGTCCGGGGAGCTGTTTTTT. This encodes CASKEDLAGASGELFF.

Note on this clone: The same CDR3 is also encoded by other DNA sequences in this sample. This chain uses TRBV10-2 with TRBJ2-7; D is possibly TRBD2 (6 bases). The CDR3 consists of 14 residues. Looked up from germline, CDR1 is WSHSY and CDR2 is SAAADI. Between the trimmed V and J ends, which lost 0 bases and 0 bases, there was a span of 6 bases. CDR3 loop: CASSESGGSYEQYF. Written as DNA, the CDR3 is TGCGCCAGCAGTGAGTCGGGGGGCTCCTACGAGCAGTACTTC.